This TCR beta chain stems from a study of blood T cell repertoires in COVID-19. Looking at the study overall: Nucleic acid was either cDNA or gDNA, and it came from T cells, B-cell-depleted T cells, or PBMCs.

V lost 7 bases to trimming and J lost 5 bases, with 23 bases between them. Germline V gene data show CDR1 as SGHNT and CDR2 as YENEEA. The CDR3 is made up of 17 amino acids. The age range of participants was about 18 to 89 years, with residence in about two dozen US areas. Cohort placement rested on clinical history that participants reported themselves. Authors' methods: For nucleated cells, counts were estimated from reference gene primer amplification. Sequencing used immunoSEQ multiplex PCR; TCRdb keeps in-frame clones, though not all of them. The D gene and trimming were derived from the DNA, and the V and J assignments and clone size from that table. Of about 220,000 clones listed, approximately 88% were seen once; the top ten hold under 2.5%.

The gene calls are TRBV11-3 and TRBJ2-2; perhaps TRBD1 as D (6 bases). The specimen sequenced was PBMCs or T cells enriched from blood (not recorded which). The receptor was derived from a middle-aged woman with acute COVID-19. The CDR3 here is CASIGKPPKGVTGELFF. DNA of the CDR3: TGTGCCAGCATAGGTAAACCCCCTAAGGGGGTAACCGGGGAGCTGTTTTTT.